This T cell receptor (beta chain) was obtained from a study of T cells in tuberculosis. Only in-frame clones appear in the TCRdb table, and some are missing; sequencing was by immunoSEQ multiplex PCR. Here the sample spans more than 30,000 clones, roughly 93% being singletons. Sequenced sample: PBMCs. The clonotype was recovered from a donor aged 5-35 years with latent tuberculosis or without tuberculosis infection. Some clones in this sample may be carry-over from other donors' samples.

The CDR3 region is CASSLGTGYTDTQYF. The CDR3 DNA sequence: TGTGCCAGTAGCCTGGGAACAGGATACACAGATACGCAGTATTTT. The V gene is TRBV5-4, the J gene TRBJ2-3; the D gene is possibly TRBD1 (5 bases). The germline V and J ends were trimmed by 8 bases and 2 bases, with 18 bases remaining between them. This CDR3 has 15 amino acids. Germline lookup yields CDR1 SGHNT and CDR2 YYREEE (reference sequence). The variable domain in full, completed from reference TRBV5-4 and TRBJ2-3, reads ETGVTQSPTHLIKTRGQQVTLRCSSQSGHNTVSWYQQALGQGPQFIFQYYREEENGRGNFPPRFSGLQFPNYSSELNVNALELDDSALYLCASSLGTGYTDTQYFGPGTRLTVL.